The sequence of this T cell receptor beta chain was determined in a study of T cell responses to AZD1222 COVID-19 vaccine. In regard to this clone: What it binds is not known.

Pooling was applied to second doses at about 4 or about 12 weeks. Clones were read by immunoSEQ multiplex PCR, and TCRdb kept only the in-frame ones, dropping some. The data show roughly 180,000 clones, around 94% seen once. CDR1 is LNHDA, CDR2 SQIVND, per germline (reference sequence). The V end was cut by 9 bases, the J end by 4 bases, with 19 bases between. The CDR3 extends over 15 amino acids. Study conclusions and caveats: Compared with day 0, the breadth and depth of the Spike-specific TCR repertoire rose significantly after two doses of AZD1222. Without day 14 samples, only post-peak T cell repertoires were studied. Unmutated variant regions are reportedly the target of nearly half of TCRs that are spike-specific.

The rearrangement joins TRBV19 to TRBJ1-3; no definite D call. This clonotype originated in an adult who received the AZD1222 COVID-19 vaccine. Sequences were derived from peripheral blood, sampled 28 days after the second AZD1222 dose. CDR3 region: CASHGRSSDGNTIYF. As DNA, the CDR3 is TGTGCCAGCCATGGACGATCGTCCGACGGAAACACCATATATTTT. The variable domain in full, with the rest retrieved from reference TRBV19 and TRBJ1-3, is DGGITQSPKYLFRKEGQNVTLSCEQNLNHDAMYWYRQDPGQGLRLIYYSQIVNDFQKGDIAEGYSVSREKKESFPLTVTSAQKNPTAFYLCASHGRSSDGNTIYFGEGSWLTVV.